These T cell receptor beta chains were read from a single sample in a study of cytomegalovirus exposure and HLA in healthy donors. Repertoires were generated with immunoSEQ multiplex PCR, while TCRdb's copy carries only in-frame clones and drops some. The sample lists about 250,000 clones, roughly 84% seen once, with 12% in the top ten. The sequencing input was PBMCs. The receptor set was obtained from a man aged 18 to 29 in good health and CMV-seropositive. Each CDR3 is given with its conserved first and last residue. D genes are given only for firm matches. The listing skips clone size in some rows; elsewhere it reads once, few, many or a size class.

V gene,J gene,D gene,clone size,CDR3 DNA,CDR3 protein
TRBV2,TRBJ1-1,-,-,TGTGCCAGCAGTGAACCCCCTGGGGCTTTCTTT,CASSEPPGAFF
TRBV27,TRBJ1-1,TRBD1,-,TGTGCCAGCAGTTTAGACAGGGGCGGCACTGAAGCTTTCTTT,CASSLDRGGTEAFF
TRBV5-4,TRBJ2-4,-,-,TGTGCCAGCAGCTCCAGCGGGCTAGCCAAAAACATTCAGTACTTC,CASSSSGLAKNIQYF
TRBV7-2,TRBJ1-4,-,-,TGTGCCAGCAGCCCCGAACAGGGAAATGAAAAACTGTTTTTT,CASSPEQGNEKLFF
TRBV9,TRBJ2-3,TRBD2,-,TGTGCCAGCAGCGGAGCTAGCGGGATCACAGATACGCAGTATTTT,CASSGASGITDTQYF
TRBV6-6,TRBJ1-4,-,-,TGTGCCAGCAGTTACTCGCCAGCCGCAACTAATGAAAAACTGTTTTTT,CASSYSPAATNEKLFF
TRBV2,TRBJ1-4,-,few,TGTGCCAGCAGCCTGGATGTGGTTGCAACTAATGAAAAACTGTTTTTT,CASSLDVVATNEKLFF
TRBV7-9,TRBJ2-3,TRBD2,-,TGTGCCAGCAGCTCGCTAACTAGCGGTCCTAGCACAGATACGCAGTATTTT,CASSSLTSGPSTDTQYF
TRBV6-5,TRBJ2-5,-,-,TGTGCCAGCAGTTACTCGGTTTCAGGGAGGCAGACCCAGTACTTC,CASSYSVSGRQTQYF
TRBV4-3,TRBJ2-7,-,-,TGCGCCAGCAGCTCTGATACGGGGTCGAGGGAGCAGTACTTC,CASSSDTGSREQYF